This T cell receptor beta chain is drawn from a study of OX40 agonist ivuxolimab in advanced cancers. Study in general: Therapy given before enrollment (anti-PD-1, anti-PD-L1 or anti-CTLA-4) was allowed, and 30% to 50% had some.

Excluded were patients having autoimmune disease history or systemic immunosuppression. Baseline, cycle 4 day 1, and cycle 7 day 1 were the blood sampling points. Sequencing was performed with immunoSEQ multiplex PCR; in TCRdb, only in-frame clones are kept and a portion is missing. Of 80,000 or so clones in the sample, about 90% were seen once. The CDR3 sequence is 13 residues long. The V end was cut by 6 bases, the J end by 1 base, with 9 bases between. Germline V CDR1 and CDR2: MNHNY, SVGAGI (reference sequence). The source is an adult with an advanced solid tumor such as melanoma, head and neck, liver or kidney cancer. Sequencing was performed on CD4+ or CD8+ T cells sorted from blood, taken in a trial of the OX40 agonist ivuxolimab. This chain uses TRBV6-6 with TRBJ1-1; D remains unclear. The CDR3 reads CASRRSGNTEAFF. In DNA form, the CDR3 reads TGTGCCAGCAGGAGGTCAGGGAACACTGAAGCTTTCTTT.